Shown below are 9 T cell receptor beta chains from a single sample sequenced in a study of CXCR3-negative and CXCR3-positive naive CD8 T cells. General study findings and limits: Against CXCR3-negative naive cells, CXCR3-positive naive cells showed more hydrophobic TRB CDR3s.

UMI-tagged TRB cDNA libraries were built via 5' RACE. Reprocessing the 5' RACE reads, TCRdb reports a single entry for every CDR3 protein and omits DNA. Reported are about 120,000 distinct CDR3 sequences; the ten largest clones contain 0.36%. Their cognate antigens are unknown. Specimen: naive CXCR3+ CD8+ T cells from blood. Subset defined: CD45RO-CCR7+CD27+CD95- naive CD8+ T cells expressing CXCR3 (TNR3+). The receptor source for this set is a human donor in good health. Some clones in this sample may be carry-over from other donors' samples.

The CDR3 region is CASSFARLDQQYF. The J gene is TRBJ2-7, the V gene TRBV7-9; TCRdb reports TRBD2, a call that lacks DNA to check it against. There are 13 residues in the CDR3. CDR1 and CDR2 from the germline V gene are SEHNR and FQNEAQ (reference sequence).

This sequence joins TRBV7-9 and TRBJ2-5; TCRdb returns TRBD1, unconfirmable since there is no DNA. This CDR3 region has 15 residues. The germline V gene encodes CDR1 SEHNR and CDR2 FQNEAQ (reference sequence). The CDR3 reads CASSSVGQWEETQYF. The complete variable domain, with remaining parts taken from reference TRBV7-9 and TRBJ2-5, reads DTGVSQNPRHKITKRGQNVTFRCDPISEHNRLYWYRQTLGQGPEFLTYFQNEAQLEKSRLLSDRFSAERPKGSFSTLEIQRTEQGDSAMYLCASSSVGQWEETQYFGPGTRLLVL.

The chain employs TRBV7-3 and TRBJ2-5; lacking DNA, the TRBD1 call made by TCRdb goes unchecked. Germline V gene sequence: CDR1 SGHTA, CDR2 FQGTGA. The CDR3 spans 18 residues. This CDR3 reads CASSLNGQQGFPPETQYF.

The chain has TRBV3-1 and TRBJ2-1; checking the TCRdb D call of TRBD1 is not possible without DNA. CDR1 is LGHDT, CDR2 YNNKEL, per germline (reference sequence). The length of the CDR3 is 15 residues. The CDR3 is CASSQVLGQYNEQFF.

V is TRBV20-1 and J is TRBJ2-5; as DNA is missing, the TRBD1 call by TCRdb cannot be tested. The germline CDR1 and CDR2 sequences are DFQATT and SNEGSKA (reference sequence). The CDR3 has 14 residues. CDR3 in amino acids: CSARSGVVQETQYF.

This chain's CDR3 is CSACGDHNEQFF. This chain connects TRBV20-1 to TRBJ2-1; TCRdb's assignment of TRBD1 cannot be checked, as there is no DNA. The germline V gene has CDR1 DFQATT and CDR2 SNEGSKA (reference sequence). The CDR3 runs to 12 residues.

This rearrangement joins TRBV19 to TRBJ2-1; TCRdb selects TRBD1, and the lack of DNA leaves this call unchecked. This CDR3 spans 14 amino acids. Germline V gene data show CDR1 as LNHDA and CDR2 as SQIVND (reference sequence). This chain's CDR3 is CASSMSGADNEQFF.

V is TRBV28 and J is TRBJ2-7; the TRBD1 assignment by TCRdb is unverifiable without DNA. This CDR3 comprises 13 residues. The germline CDR1 and CDR2 sequences are MDHEN and SYDVKM. The CDR3 loop reads CASSLLGDNEQYF.

J is TRBJ2-7 and V is TRBV7-9; the D call of TRBD1 rests on TCRdb alone, since no DNA is present to check it. The CDR3 has 16 residues. Germline lookup yields CDR1 SEHNR and CDR2 FQNEAQ (reference sequence). CDR3 loop: CASSPTPGERLYEQYF.